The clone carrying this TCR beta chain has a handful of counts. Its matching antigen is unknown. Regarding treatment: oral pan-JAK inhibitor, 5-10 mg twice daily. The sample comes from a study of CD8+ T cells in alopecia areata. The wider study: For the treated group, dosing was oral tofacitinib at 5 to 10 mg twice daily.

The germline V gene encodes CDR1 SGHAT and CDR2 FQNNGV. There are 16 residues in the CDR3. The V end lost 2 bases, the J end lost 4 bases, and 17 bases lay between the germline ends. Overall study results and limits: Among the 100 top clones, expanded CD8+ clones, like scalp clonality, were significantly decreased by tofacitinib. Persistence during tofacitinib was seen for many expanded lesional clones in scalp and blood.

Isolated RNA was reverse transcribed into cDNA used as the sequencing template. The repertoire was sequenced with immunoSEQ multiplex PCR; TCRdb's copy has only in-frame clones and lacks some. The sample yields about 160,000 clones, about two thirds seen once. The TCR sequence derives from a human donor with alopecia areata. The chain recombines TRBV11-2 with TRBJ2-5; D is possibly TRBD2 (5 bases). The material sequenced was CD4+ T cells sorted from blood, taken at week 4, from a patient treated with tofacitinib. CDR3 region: CASSLLVMSGGETQYF. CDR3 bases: TGTGCCAGCAGCTTATTAGTGATGAGCGGTGGAGAGACCCAGTACTTC.